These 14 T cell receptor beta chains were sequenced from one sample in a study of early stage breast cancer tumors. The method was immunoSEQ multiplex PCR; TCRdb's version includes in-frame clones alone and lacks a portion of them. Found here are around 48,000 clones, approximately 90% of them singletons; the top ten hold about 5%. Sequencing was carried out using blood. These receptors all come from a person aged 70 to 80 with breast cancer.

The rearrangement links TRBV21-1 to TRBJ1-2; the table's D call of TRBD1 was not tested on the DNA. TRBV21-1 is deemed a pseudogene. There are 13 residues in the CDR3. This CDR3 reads CASTGGAFYGYTF. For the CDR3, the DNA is TGTGCCAGTACAGGGGGCGCGTTTTATGGCTACACCTTC.

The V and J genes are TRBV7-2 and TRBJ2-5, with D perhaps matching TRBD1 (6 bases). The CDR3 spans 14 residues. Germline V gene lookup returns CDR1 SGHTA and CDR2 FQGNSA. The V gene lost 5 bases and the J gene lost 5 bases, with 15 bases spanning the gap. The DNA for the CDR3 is TGTGCCAGCAGCACCAGACAGGTGACGGAGACCCAGTACTTC. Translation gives CASSTRQVTETQYF.

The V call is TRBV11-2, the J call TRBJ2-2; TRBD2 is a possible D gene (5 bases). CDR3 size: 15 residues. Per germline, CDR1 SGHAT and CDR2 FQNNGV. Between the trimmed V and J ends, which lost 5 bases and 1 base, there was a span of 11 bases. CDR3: CASSRIARNTGELFF. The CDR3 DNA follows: TGTGCCAGCAGCCGAATAGCGAGGAACACCGGGGAGCTGTTTTTT.

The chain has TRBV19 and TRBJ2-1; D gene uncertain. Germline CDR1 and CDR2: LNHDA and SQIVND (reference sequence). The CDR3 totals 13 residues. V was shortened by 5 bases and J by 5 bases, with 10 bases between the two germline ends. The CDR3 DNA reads TGTGCCAGTAGTTTCCACACGAACAATGAGCAGTTCTTC. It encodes CASSFHTNNEQFF.

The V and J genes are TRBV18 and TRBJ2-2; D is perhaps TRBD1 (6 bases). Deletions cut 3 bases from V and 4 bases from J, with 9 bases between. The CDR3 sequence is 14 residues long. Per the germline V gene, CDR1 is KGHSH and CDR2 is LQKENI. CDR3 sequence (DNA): TGTGCCAGCTCACCGGGACACCGCACCGGGGAGCTGTTTTTT. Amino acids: CASSPGHRTGELFF.

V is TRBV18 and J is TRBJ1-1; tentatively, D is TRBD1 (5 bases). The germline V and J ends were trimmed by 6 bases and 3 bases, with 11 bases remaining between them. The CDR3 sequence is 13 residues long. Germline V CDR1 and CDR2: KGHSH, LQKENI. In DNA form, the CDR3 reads TGTGCCAGCTCTCTCGACAGTTACACTGAAGCTTTCTTT. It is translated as CASSLDSYTEAFF.

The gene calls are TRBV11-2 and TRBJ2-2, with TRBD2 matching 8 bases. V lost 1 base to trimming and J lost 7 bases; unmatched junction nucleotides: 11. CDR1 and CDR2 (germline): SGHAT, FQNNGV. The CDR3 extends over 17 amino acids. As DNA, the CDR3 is TGTGCCAGCAGCTTAGGGGGGAGCGGGAGAAGGGTCGGGGAGCTGTTTTTT. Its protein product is CASSLGGSGRRVGELFF.

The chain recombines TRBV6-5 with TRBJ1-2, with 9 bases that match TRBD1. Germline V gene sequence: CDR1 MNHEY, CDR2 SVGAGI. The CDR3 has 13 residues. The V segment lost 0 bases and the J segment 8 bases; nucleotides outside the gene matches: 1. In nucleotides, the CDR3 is TGTGCCAGCAGTTACTCCGGGACAGGGGGCTACACCTTC. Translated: CASSYSGTGGYTF.

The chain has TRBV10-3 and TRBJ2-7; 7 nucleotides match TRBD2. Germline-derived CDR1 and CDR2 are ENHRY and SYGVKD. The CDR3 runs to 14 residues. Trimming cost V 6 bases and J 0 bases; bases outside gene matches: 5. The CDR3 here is CAIRTAGSSYEQYF. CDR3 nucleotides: TGTGCCATCAGGACAGCGGGGAGCTCCTACGAGCAGTACTTC.

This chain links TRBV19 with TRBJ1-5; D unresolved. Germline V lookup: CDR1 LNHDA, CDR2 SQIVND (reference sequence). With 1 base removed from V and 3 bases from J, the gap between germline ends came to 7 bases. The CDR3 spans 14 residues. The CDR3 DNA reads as TGTGCCAGTAGTATAGGCGAATACAATCAGCCCCAGCATTTT. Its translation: CASSIGEYNQPQHF.

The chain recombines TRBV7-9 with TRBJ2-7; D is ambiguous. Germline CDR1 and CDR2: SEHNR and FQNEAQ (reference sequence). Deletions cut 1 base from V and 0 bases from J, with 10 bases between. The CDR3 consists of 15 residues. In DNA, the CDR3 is TGTGCCAGCAGCTTAGGGGCCTTAAGCTCCTACGAGCAGTACTTC. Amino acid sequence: CASSLGALSSYEQYF.

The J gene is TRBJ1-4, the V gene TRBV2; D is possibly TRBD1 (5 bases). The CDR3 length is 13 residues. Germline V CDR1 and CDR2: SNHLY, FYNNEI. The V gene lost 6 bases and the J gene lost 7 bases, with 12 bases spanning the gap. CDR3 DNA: TGTGCCAGCAGCGGCAGGGCGAGTGAAAAACTGTTTTTT. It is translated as CASSGRASEKLFF.

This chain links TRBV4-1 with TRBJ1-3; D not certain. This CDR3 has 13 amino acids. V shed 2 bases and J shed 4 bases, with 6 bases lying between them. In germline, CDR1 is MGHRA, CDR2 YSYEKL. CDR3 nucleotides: TGCGCCAGCAGCCAACCGGGGGGAAACACCATATATTTT. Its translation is CASSQPGGNTIYF.

CDR3 sequence reads: CASSPTSGGGPYNEQFF. The CDR3 DNA reads TGTGCCAGCAGCCCGACTAGCGGGGGAGGCCCCTACAATGAGCAGTTCTTC. The V call is TRBV5-6, the J call TRBJ2-1; 12 bases map to TRBD2. With V trimmed by 4 bases and J by 2 bases, 7 bases remained unmatched. The germline gives CDR1 SGHDT, CDR2 YYEEEE. This CDR3 spans 17 amino acids.